The source of this T cell receptor beta chain is a study of blood T cell repertoires in COVID-19. Only in-frame clones appear in the TCRdb table, and some are missing; sequencing was by immunoSEQ multiplex PCR. The repertoire consists of some 160,000 clones, with about 80% occurring once and the leading ten covering 3% to 3.5%. The CDR3 has 12 amino acids. Deletions cut 8 bases from V and 5 bases from J, with 7 bases between. Cohort allocation depended upon clinical history that participants reported. This clonotype originated in an older woman who had recovered from COVID-19. The V gene is TRBV12-3 or TRBV12-4, the J gene TRBJ1-6; D is possibly TRBD1 (5 bases). The sample taken for sequencing was PBMCs or T cells enriched from blood (not recorded which). The CDR3 spells CASGHHNSPLHF. The CDR3, as DNA: TGTGCCAGCGGACATCATAATTCACCCCTCCACTTT.